A single sample is the source of the 26 T cell receptor beta chains below, sequenced in a study of beta chain features in type 1 diabetes. Expressed TCRB transcripts were sequenced after all isolated RNA was converted to cDNA. Method: immunoSEQ multiplex PCR; TCRdb's copy keeps in-frame clones and lacks some. Of some 360,000 clones listed, 8.5% to 10% are singletons. These receptors lack a known antigen. Study-wide results and limits: Shorter TCRB CDR3s, moderately but significantly so, marked every one of the four CD4+ subsets in Type 1 diabetes patients.

What was sequenced was central memory CD4+ T cells from blood. The source of these receptors is a man under 40 with type 1 diabetes.

The chain links TRBV30 to TRBJ2-1, with TRBD2 matching over 8 bases. CDR1 GTSNPN and CDR2 SVGIG come from the germline V gene (reference sequence). The ends lost 2 bases at V and 9 bases at J; junction bases unmatched: 9. The CDR3 spans 14 residues. CDR3: CAWSRGGGSIEQFF. CDR3 sequence (DNA): TGTGCCTGGAGTCGGGGGGGAGGGAGCATTGAGCAGTTCTTC.

This clone was detected only a few times. The chain couples TRBV2 to TRBJ2-2; D might be TRBD1 or TRBD2, each matching 5 bases. V lost 6 bases to trimming and J lost 5 bases, with 13 bases between them. The CDR3 has 14 amino acids. CDR1 and CDR2 (germline): SNHLY, FYNNEI. The CDR3 region has the DNA TGTGCCAGCAGCCTTGGGACCCGTACCGGGGAGCTGTTTTTT. It codes for CASSLGTRTGELFF. The full variable domain, in which reference TRBV2 and TRBJ2-2 provide the parts outside the CDR3, is EPEVTQTPSHQVTQMGQEVILRCVPISNHLYFYWYRQILGQKVEFLVSFYNNEISEKSEIFDDQFSVERPDGSNFTLKIRSTKLEDSAMYFCASSLGTRTGELFFGEGSRLTVL.

V and J are TRBV6-1 and TRBJ2-3, with TRBD2 as a possible D gene (5 bases). Trimming pared 4 bases from V and 1 base from J, leaving 6 bases between. CDR1 is MNHNS and CDR2 is SASEGT in the germline V gene. The CDR3 loop spans 13 amino acids. In DNA, the CDR3 is TGTGCCAGCAGTGGGACTCGCACAGATACGCAGTATTTT. It encodes CASSGTRTDTQYF.

This clone was observed many times. This rearrangement joins TRBV5-1 to TRBJ2-7, with D unresolved. The CDR3 covers 18 residues. Germline CDR1 reads SGHRS; CDR2 reads YFSETQ. V dropped 0 bases and J dropped 3 bases, with 22 bases sitting between them. The CDR3 nucleotides are TGCGCCAGCAGCTTGGAGGCTTCTAGAGGCGGCCAAGACTACGAGCAGTACTTC. As protein: CASSLEASRGGQDYEQYF.

The table lists this clone with a few counts. The chain uses TRBV21-1 and TRBJ2-3; the table's TRBD1 call for D was not verified on the DNA. TRBV21-1 corresponds to a pseudogene. The CDR3 covers 14 residues. The CDR3 protein is CASSKAGQGDTQYF. The CDR3 DNA follows: TGTGCCAGCAGCAAAGCGGGACAGGGTGATACGCAGTATTTT.

This clone was detected only a few times. The chain carries TRBV27 and TRBJ1-1; 7 nucleotides align to TRBD1. This CDR3 is built from 14 residues. V shed 5 bases and J 3 bases; nucleotides not matched to a gene: 6. Germline values: CDR1 MNHEY, CDR2 SMNVEV (reference sequence). This CDR3 reads CASSLHDRDTEAFF. The CDR3 nucleotides are TGTGCCAGCAGTCTCCATGACAGGGACACTGAAGCTTTCTTT.

This clone was observed a few times. The V gene is TRBV5-1, the J gene TRBJ1-1; D uncertain. The germline V gene has CDR1 SGHRS and CDR2 YFSETQ. Trimming cost V 2 bases and J 2 bases, with 7 bases left between them. The CDR3 extends over 13 amino acids. The CDR3 reads CASSFWDNTEAFF. The CDR3 nucleotides are TGCGCCAGCAGCTTCTGGGATAACACTGAAGCTTTCTTT.

As to this clone: At one boundary the junction diverges from the germline segment, which might be a read error. Here the CDR3 DNA reads TGTGCCAGCAGTCAAATGGTCTGGGACACCGGGGAGCTGTTTTTT. It yields the protein CASSQMVWDTGELFF. The chain joins TRBV5-1 to TRBJ2-2; D ambiguous. This CDR3 comprises 15 residues. From germline, CDR1 is SGHRS and CDR2 YFSETQ.

This chain joins TRBV28 and TRBJ2-6; D remains unclear. Germline V gene sequence: CDR1 MDHEN, CDR2 SYDVKM. V lost 6 bases and J 1 base, leaving 4 bases between the germline ends. CDR3 length: 13 residues. CDR3 DNA sequence: TGTGCCAGCAGGGGTTCTGGGGCCAACGTCCTGACTTTC. Encoded protein: CASRGSGANVLTF.

The CDR3 DNA sequence: TGTGCCAGCAGCGCCGGGACTAGCGGTCCCACAGATACGCAGTATTTT. This encodes CASSAGTSGPTDTQYF. The rearrangement joins TRBV9 to TRBJ2-3; 11 bases are a match to TRBD2. The V and J ends lost 3 bases and 2 bases, in that order; junction bases with no gene match: 5. The CDR3 totals 16 residues. The germline gives CDR1 SGDLS, CDR2 YYNGEE.

The table lists this clone with a few counts. The V and J genes are TRBV6-5 and TRBJ2-1, with unresolved D. Trimming pared 5 bases from V and 2 bases from J, leaving 4 bases between. The CDR3 sequence is 12 residues long. Germline CDR1 and CDR2: MNHEY and SVGAGI. CDR3 in amino acids: CASSRTYNEQFF. CDR3 sequence (DNA): TGTGCCAGCAGTCGTACCTACAATGAGCAGTTCTTC.

The gene calls are TRBV5-4 and TRBJ2-1, with unresolved D. The germline V and J ends were trimmed by 0 bases and 6 bases, with 7 bases remaining between them. Germline CDR1 and CDR2: SGHNT and YYREEE (reference sequence). The CDR3 extends over 13 amino acids. Written as DNA, the CDR3 is TGTGCCAGCAGCTTGGAAGTTTTCAATGAGCAGTTCTTC. Protein sequence: CASSLEVFNEQFF.

This clone has a count of ten or more. This sequence joins TRBV4-3 and TRBJ2-2, with D unclear. Trimming took off 0 bases at V and 7 bases at J, with 15 bases between the two ends. The CDR3 is made up of 16 amino acids. Per germline, CDR1 LGHNA and CDR2 YSLEER. The CDR3 DNA sequence: TGCGCCAGCAGCCAAGATCAAGGGCCGAGTGGCGGGGAGCTGTTTTTT. It yields the protein CASSQDQGPSGGELFF.

The V call is TRBV14, the J call TRBJ2-1; 15 nucleotides align to TRBD2. V lost 5 bases, J lost 5 bases, and 4 bases stayed unmatched. This CDR3 is built from 16 residues. Germline loops: CDR1 SGHDN, CDR2 FVKESK. CDR3 sequence (DNA): TGTGCCAGCAGCGGACTAGCGGGAGGGAGGCACAATGAGCAGTTCTTC. It codes for CASSGLAGGRHNEQFF.

V usage is TRBV5-1 and J usage is TRBJ1-4, with D unresolved. The CDR3 spans 15 residues. In germline, CDR1 is SGHRS, CDR2 YFSETQ. V lost 0 bases to trimming and J lost 1 base, with 7 bases between them. Written as DNA, the CDR3 is TGCGCCAGCAGCTTGGGAGTAGGAACTAATGAAAAACTGTTTTTT. It yields the protein CASSLGVGTNEKLFF. The whole variable domain, remainder taken from reference TRBV5-1 and TRBJ1-4, is KAGVTQTPRYLIKTRGQQVTLSCSPISGHRSVSWYQQTPGQGLQFLFEYFSETQRNKGNFPGRFSGRQFSNSRSEMNVSTLELGDSALYLCASSLGVGTNEKLFFGSGTQLSVL.

A few counts support this clone. The V gene is TRBV20-1, the J gene TRBJ2-3; 7 bases are shared with TRBD1. Looked up from germline, CDR1 is DFQATT and CDR2 is SNEGSKA (reference sequence). Unmatched junction bases numbered 7, after V lost 5 bases and J lost 11 bases. The CDR3 runs 11 residues. The CDR3 loop is CSAPGTERQYF. The CDR3 DNA follows: TGCAGTGCTCCCGGGACAGAGAGGCAGTATTTT.

This clone was observed at least ten times. The chain couples TRBV18 to TRBJ1-5; no clear D gene. CDR1 is KGHSH, CDR2 LQKENI, per germline. Trimming removed 3 bases at V and 3 bases at J, with 9 bases between. CDR3 length: 14 residues. CDR3: CASSPGGSNQPQHF. CDR3 nucleotides: TGTGCCAGCTCACCGGGCGGCTCCAATCAGCCCCAGCATTTT. Looking up the rest from reference TRBV18 and TRBJ1-5 gives the full variable domain: NAGVMQNPRHLVRRRGQEARLRCSPMKGHSHVYWYRQLPEEGLKFMVYLQKENIIDESGMPKERFSAEFPKEGPSILRIQQVVRGDSAAYFCASSPGGSNQPQHFGDGTRLSIL.

This clone has more than one count but fewer than ten. The chain carries TRBV6-1 and TRBJ2-2, with unresolved D. Germline loops: CDR1 MNHNS, CDR2 SASEGT. The CDR3 is 12 amino acids. Trimming took off 1 base at V and 8 bases at J, with 5 bases between the two ends. The DNA for the CDR3 is TGTGCCAGCAGTGAAGTCTTGGGGGAGCTGTTTTTT. Translation gives CASSEVLGELFF.

This clone turned up a few times. The CDR3 is CASQLAGESYEQYF. CDR3 bases: TGTGCCAGCCAACTAGCGGGAGAATCCTACGAGCAGTACTTC. The chain is built from TRBV6-6 and TRBJ2-7; TRBD2 aligns across 11 bases. Germline V gene data show CDR1 as MNHNY and CDR2 as SVGAGI (reference sequence). The CDR3 sequence is 14 residues long. Trimming took 8 bases from V and 1 from J; bases not matched to a gene: 4.

This clone was seen more than once but under ten times. The rearrangement joins TRBV5-1 to TRBJ2-3; D gene ambiguous. This CDR3 is built from 12 residues. CDR1 is SGHRS and CDR2 is YFSETQ in the germline V gene. Trimming took off 7 bases at V and 2 bases at J, with 8 bases between the two ends. The CDR3 DNA sequence: TGCGCCAGCCGACTTGACACAGATACGCAGTATTTT. This gives the protein CASRLDTDTQYF.

The chain links TRBV6-5 to TRBJ2-3; D is unresolved. This CDR3 has 12 amino acids. V lost 4 bases and J 6 bases, leaving 8 bases between the germline ends. Germline V gene lookup returns CDR1 MNHEY and CDR2 SVGAGI. The CDR3 here is CASSSGSDTQYF. CDR3 nucleotide sequence: TGTGCCAGCAGTTCTGGTAGCGATACGCAGTATTTT.

This clone was counted a few times. This chain uses TRBV6-5 with TRBJ2-2, with 12 bases fitting TRBD2. The V gene's germline CDR1 is MNHEY and CDR2 SVGAGI. This CDR3 is built from 15 residues. Germline trimming cut 4 bases from V and 6 bases from J; bases unmatched to any gene: 3. CDR3 residues: CASSSGTSGPGELFF. CDR3 nucleotides: TGTGCCAGCAGTTCCGGGACTAGCGGGCCCGGGGAGCTGTTTTTT.

This rearrangement joins TRBV14 to TRBJ2-5; 9 bases line up with TRBD2. Per germline, CDR1 SGHDN and CDR2 FVKESK. V was clipped by 4 bases and J by 2 bases; unmatched bases: 5. There are 15 residues in the CDR3. The CDR3 DNA follows: TGTGCCAGCAGCCTCGGACTAGCGCAGCAAGAGACCCAGTACTTC. It yields the protein CASSLGLAQQETQYF.

This clone was observed at least ten times. Germline and junction disagree at one end, which may indicate a read error. The genes are TRBV2 and TRBJ2-6; D unclear. CDR1 is SNHLY, CDR2 FYNNEI, per germline. CDR3 length: 17 residues. CDR3 nucleotides: TGTGCCAGCAGCGAAGACCCGGTCCTCTCTGGGGCCAACGTCCTGACTTTC. It codes for CASSEDPVLSGANVLTF.

The rearrangement links TRBV30 to TRBJ1-5, with D hard to call. V shed 5 bases and J shed 5 bases, with 25 bases lying between them. This CDR3 has 17 amino acids. CDR1 and CDR2 (germline): GTSNPN, SVGIG (reference sequence). CDR3 sequence: CAWSVGKVRGFDQPQHF. CDR3 bases: TGTGCCTGGTCCGTCGGTAAAGTTCGAGGCTTCGATCAGCCCCAGCATTTT.

This clone was counted between two and nine times. The chain combines TRBV5-8 with TRBJ2-5; the match to TRBD1 covers 7 bases. The CDR3 covers 15 residues. V lost 4 bases and J lost 3; bases outside the gene matches: 9. CDR1 is SGHTS and CDR2 is YDEGEE in the germline V gene. Written as DNA, the CDR3 is TGTGCCAGCAGCGCTGTTAGGACAGGCAAAGAGACCCAGTACTTC. Translating it yields CASSAVRTGKETQYF.